The clone carrying this T cell receptor (beta chain) has at least ten counts. This entry belongs to a study of shared clonotypes between healthy human individuals. Assay: immunoSEQ multiplex PCR; the TCRdb copy retains only in-frame clones and omits some. There are about 110,000 clones in the sample; roughly two thirds occur only once, and almost 25% lies in the top ten. Sequenced sample: memory CD8+ T cells sorted from blood. Subset specified: CD45RO+ cells pooled with CCR7-negative TemRA cells. The clonotype was recovered from a woman in her 30s in good health.

The CDR3 region is CASSPPTSLGTDTQYF. CDR3 DNA: TGTGCCAGCTCACCACCAACTAGCCTCGGGACAGATACGCAGTATTTT. V is TRBV18 and J is TRBJ2-3; D possibly corresponds to TRBD2 (6 bases). V was cut by 0 bases and J by 3 bases, with 13 bases left in between. The CDR3 runs to 16 residues. Germline loops: CDR1 KGHSH, CDR2 LQKENI.